Included here is one TCR beta chain sequence, with context. The target antigen is unknown. The sample is drawn from a study of shared clonotypes between healthy human individuals. The method was immunoSEQ multiplex PCR; TCRdb's version includes in-frame clones alone and lacks a portion of them. This table holds 2.3 million or so clones, 93% found once. Overall study results and limits: In a few donors, approximately 5% of naive CD4 clonotypes appeared in common.

The source material was naive CD4+ T cells from PBMCs. Subset of the sample: CD45RA+ positively selected. The receptor was isolated from a man younger than 35 in good health. Some clones in this sample may be carry-over from other donors' samples.

This chain's CDR3 is CASSEALLAQAGELFF. The CDR3 nucleotides read TGTGCCAGCAGTGAAGCGCTGCTAGCCCAGGCCGGGGAGCTGTTTTTT. J is TRBJ2-2 and V is TRBV2, with a weak D call TRBD2 (5 bases). V was cut by 0 bases and J by 6 bases, with 14 bases left in between. This CDR3 is 16 amino acids long. CDR1 is SNHLY, CDR2 FYNNEI, per germline.